This TCR beta chain was retrieved from a study of cytotoxic CD8 clonotypes in ibrutinib-treated CLL. Overall study results and limits: Clonality showed a rise at ibrutinib response that reversed toward baseline at progression.

The ends lost 3 bases at V and 2 bases at J; junction bases unmatched: 7. The CDR3 runs to 16 residues. The germline V gene encodes CDR1 KGHSH and CDR2 LQKENI. This clone has only a few counts. Antigen specificity is unknown. Target depth was 1 in 200,000 to 1 in 1 million T cells, about 10x per clonotype. The assay was immunoSEQ multiplex PCR, and TCRdb's table has in-frame clones only and misses some. The table lists under 75,000 clones, approximately 75% of them singletons. The sample was PBMCs, taken after 12 months of ibrutinib treatment. This clonotype was sampled from a human donor with chronic lymphocytic leukemia. The genes are TRBV18 and TRBJ2-7; 10 bases line up with TRBD1. CDR3 DNA sequence: TGTGCCAGCTCACCTTCCCCGGGACAGGGGACCTACGAGCAGTACTTC. Translation gives CASSPSPGQGTYEQYF.